Presented here are 16 T cell receptor beta chains from one specimen sequenced in a study of long-term antiretroviral therapy in people with HIV. Survey-level immunoSEQ v3.0 assays were run. Clones were read by immunoSEQ multiplex PCR, and TCRdb kept only the in-frame ones, dropping some. The table lists 15,000 to 20,000 clones, about four fifths of them singletons. Sequences were derived from unsorted PBMCs, sampled at the start of antiretroviral therapy. The receptors here all came from a man aged 25-45 years with HIV.

This clone turned up a few times. CDR3 nucleotides: TGTGCCAGCAGCTTATTGTACAATGAGCAGTTCTTC. Residues: CASSLLYNEQFF. The V call is TRBV7-8, the J call TRBJ2-1, with unresolved D. This CDR3 comprises 12 residues. The germline gives CDR1 SGHVS, CDR2 FQNEAQ. V lost 2 bases to trimming and J lost 4 bases, with 3 bases between them.

CDR3 residues: CASSSPQLAYNEQFF. The DNA of the CDR3 is TGTGCCAGCAGTTCCCCCCAACTAGCTTACAATGAGCAGTTCTTC. The chain has TRBV6-6 and TRBJ2-1; D is possibly TRBD2 (6 bases). This CDR3 region has 15 residues. V lost 4 bases and J lost 4, with 14 bases in between. Germline V gene data show CDR1 as MNHNY and CDR2 as SVGAGI (reference sequence).

The CDR3 DNA sequence: TGTGCCAGCAGCTATCGGGACTCTGGGGCCAACGTCCTGACTTTC. Translation: CASSYRDSGANVLTF. The chain employs TRBV7-9 and TRBJ2-6, with a possible D match to TRBD2 (5 bases). Germline values: CDR1 SEHNR, CDR2 FQNEAQ (reference sequence). V shed 4 bases and J shed 0 bases, with 7 bases lying between them. The CDR3 is 15 residues long.

In its sample, this clone was seen a few times. Other DNA variants within this sample encode the same CDR3. The chain carries TRBV9 and TRBJ2-7, with 11 bases that match TRBD2. The CDR3 extends over 13 amino acids. The germline CDR1 and CDR2 sequences are SGDLS and YYNGEE. The V segment lost 4 bases and the J segment 6 bases; nucleotides outside the gene matches: 3. CDR3 nucleotide sequence: TGTGCCAGCAGCTTAGGACTAGCGGGCGAGCAGTACTTC. This translates into CASSLGLAGEQYF.

This sequence joins TRBV11-3 and TRBJ2-1; D is possibly TRBD2 (5 bases). V was clipped by 2 bases and J by 1 base, with 9 bases between them. This CDR3 spans 15 amino acids. Germline assignment: CDR1 SGHNT and CDR2 YENEEA. This CDR3 is CASSLNGESYNEQFF. The CDR3 coding sequence is TGTGCCAGCAGCTTAAACGGGGAATCCTACAATGAGCAGTTCTTC.

V gene TRBV6-1 combines with J gene TRBJ2-5; D unresolved. The CDR3 spans 15 residues. Per germline, CDR1 MNHNS and CDR2 SASEGT. V lost 7 bases to trimming and J lost 4 bases, with 19 bases between them. The CDR3 sequence: CASKLNIGFRETQYF. The CDR3 bases are TGTGCCAGCAAGCTGAATATAGGGTTCCGAGAGACCCAGTACTTC.

The V and J genes are TRBV6-4 and TRBJ1-2, with a tentative D call TRBD1 (6 bases). The V end lost 2 bases, the J end lost 7 bases, and 8 bases lay between the germline ends. This CDR3 is built from 12 residues. The germline V gene has CDR1 MRHNA and CDR2 SNTAGT. The CDR3: CASSDAGVGYTF. The CDR3 DNA is TGTGCCAGCAGTGACGCAGGGGTTGGCTACACCTTC.

The chain couples TRBV11-2 to TRBJ2-7, with D possibly being TRBD1 (5 bases). The CDR3 has 15 residues. Germline assignment: CDR1 SGHAT and CDR2 FQNNGV. Trimming stripped 2 bases from V and 0 bases from J, with 11 bases between. DNA of the CDR3: TGTGCCAGCAGCTTAACAGGCTCCCTCTCCTACGAGCAGTACTTC. As protein: CASSLTGSLSYEQYF.

The chain employs TRBV28 and TRBJ1-1; tentatively, D is TRBD1 (6 bases). The V and J ends lost 6 bases and 4 bases respectively, with 15 bases between them. Germline values: CDR1 MDHEN, CDR2 SYDVKM. The CDR3 runs to 14 residues. CDR3 coding DNA: TGTGCCAGCAGCTCCACAGGGAAGGGCACTGAAGCTTTCTTT. The encoded protein is CASSSTGKGTEAFF.

CDR3 region: CASSLGPYGEQYF. In DNA, the CDR3 is TGTGCCAGCAGCTTGGGTCCTTACGGCGAGCAGTACTTC. The chain couples TRBV7-9 to TRBJ2-7, with D unresolved. The CDR3 sequence is 13 residues long. Between the trimmed V and J ends, which lost 3 bases and 6 bases, there was a span of 12 bases. The germline gives CDR1 SEHNR, CDR2 FQNEAQ (reference sequence). Drawing the rest from reference TRBV7-9 and TRBJ2-7, the complete variable domain is DTGVSQNPRHKITKRGQNVTFRCDPISEHNRLYWYRQTLGQGPEFLTYFQNEAQLEKSRLLSDRFSAERPKGSFSTLEIQRTEQGDSAMYLCASSLGPYGEQYFGPGTRLTVT.

V gene TRBV18 combines with J gene TRBJ1-1; TRBD1 matches at 8 bases. Germline CDR1 and CDR2: KGHSH and LQKENI. Germline trimming cut 1 base from V and 6 bases from J; bases unmatched to any gene: 4. This CDR3 contains 14 residues. CDR3 in amino acids: CASSPRDRWSEAFF. CDR3 DNA sequence: TGTGCCAGCTCACCACGGGACAGGTGGTCTGAAGCTTTCTTT.

V is TRBV14 and J is TRBJ2-5; D is undetermined. Between the trimmed V and J ends, which lost 1 base and 2 bases, there was a span of 8 bases. There are 14 residues in the CDR3. Germline assignment: CDR1 SGHDN and CDR2 FVKESK. The chain's CDR3 is CASSQVFGQETQYF. The CDR3 DNA reads TGTGCCAGCAGCCAAGTGTTTGGGCAAGAGACCCAGTACTTC.

This clone was observed a single time. The rearrangement joins TRBV6-6 to TRBJ2-4; D not resolved. This CDR3 is built from 14 residues. V lost 2 bases to trimming and J lost 5 bases, with 10 bases between them. CDR1 MNHNY and CDR2 SVGAGI come from the germline V gene (reference sequence). CDR3 amino acids: CASSYHTKENIQYF. CDR3 bases: TGTGCCAGCAGTTACCATACCAAGGAAAACATTCAGTACTTC.

The chain joins TRBV7-2 to TRBJ1-5; a possible D gene is TRBD1 (5 bases). Trimming shortened V by 5 bases and J by 3 bases, and 17 bases separated the two germline ends. Germline V gives CDR1 SGHTA, CDR2 FQGNSA. The CDR3 has 16 amino acids. CDR3 region: CASSPSSRVSNQPQHF. CDR3 sequence (DNA): TGTGCCAGCAGCCCCTCTAGCAGGGTCTCCAATCAGCCCCAGCATTTT.

The CDR3 spells CASSYGMGTEAFF. The CDR3 DNA follows: TGTGCCAGCAGTTACGGGATGGGAACTGAAGCTTTCTTT. The chain links TRBV6-6 to TRBJ1-1; D is undetermined. The CDR3 has 13 residues. The germline V gene has CDR1 MNHNY and CDR2 SVGAGI (reference sequence). With 2 bases removed from V and 5 bases from J, the gap between germline ends came to 9 bases.

J is TRBJ2-7 and V is TRBV2, with 7 positions matching TRBD2. V lost 7 bases, J lost 4 bases, and 10 bases stayed unmatched. The length of the CDR3 is 14 residues. Per the germline V gene, CDR1 is SNHLY and CDR2 is FYNNEI. In DNA, the CDR3 is TGTGCCAGCACAAGCCAGCGGGGAGCGTACGAGCAGTACTTC. Protein product: CASTSQRGAYEQYF.